These T cell receptor beta chains were read from a single sample in a study of blood T cell repertoires in COVID-19. The data were produced by immunoSEQ multiplex PCR, yet TCRdb's version contains in-frame clones alone and is incomplete. Of approximately 89,000 clones in the sample, around four fifths are singletons; the top ten hold 10% to 15%. Source material: peripheral blood. The receptors were sampled from a woman between 65 and 79 years old with active or convalescent COVID-19. Both conserved end residues are part of each CDR3. The D gene is left open where the match is weak. Only some rows state a clone size, as once, few, many or a class for expanded clones.

TRBV7-2	.	TRBJ2-2	TRBD2	TGTGCCAGCAGCGGGATTAGCGGGGGAGGCGGGGAGCTGTTTTTT	CASSGISGGGGELFF
TRBV9	.	TRBJ2-5	TRBD1	TGTGCCAGCAGCCCAGGGGGTGCCCAGTACTTC	CASSPGGAQYF
TRBV5-1	.	TRBJ2-2	TRBD2	TGCGCCAGCACCCCTTCAGCGGGGGGGTACACCGGGGAGCTGTTTTTT	CASTPSAGGYTGELFF
TRBV6-5	.	TRBJ1-6	TRBD1	TGTGCCAGCAGCCTAGGACAGGGACCGGGGACCCTCCACTTT	CASSLGQGPGTLHF
TRBV2	.	TRBJ1-5	TRBD1	TGTGCCAGTACAGGGGAAGTGAACCAGCCCCAGCATTTT	CASTGEVNQPQHF
TRBV7-6	.	TRBJ2-1	TRBD1	TGTGCCAGCAGCTACGGGACAGCTAGCTCCTACAATGAGCAGTTCTTC	CASSYGTASSYNEQFF
TRBV5-6	.	TRBJ1-2	.	TGTGCCAGCAGTCTATGGGGAGTGTTCTATGGCTACACCTTC	CASSLWGVFYGYTF
TRBV28	.	TRBJ2-2	.	TGTGCCAGCAGTTTAGTCCGGGGGTCCGGGACCGGGGAGCTGTTTTTT	CASSLVRGSGTGELFF
TRBV18	few	TRBJ1-1	.	TGTGCCAGCTCACCCAGGCAGGGATTAGTGGGTATGAACACTGAAGCTTTCTTT	CASSPRQGLVGMNTEAFF
TRBV18	.	TRBJ1-1	TRBD1	TGTGCCAGCTCACCACTACCAGGGGGTGACACTGAAGCTTTCTTT	CASSPLPGGDTEAFF
TRBV6-5	.	TRBJ2-7	TRBD2	TGTGCCAGCAGCAAAAGCGGGGGGGGCTCCTACGAGCAGTACTTC	CASSKSGGGSYEQYF
TRBV4-3	.	TRBJ2-7	.	TGCGCCAGCAGCCGGGACACTAGCTCCTACGAGCAGTACTTC	CASSRDTSSYEQYF
TRBV5-1	.	TRBJ2-1	TRBD2	TGCGCCAGCAGCCAGCGGGGGGGCTACAATGAGCAGTTCTTC	CASSQRGGYNEQFF
TRBV5-1	.	TRBJ2-7	.	TGCGCCAGCAGACCCCGGGACTCGCATTTTGGAGAGCAGTACTTC	CASRPRDSHFGEQYF
TRBV11-3	.	TRBJ2-3	TRBD2	TGTGCCAGCAGCCCTGGGGGAGGGGAAACTTCCACAGATACGCAGTATTTT	CASSPGGGETSTDTQYF
TRBV28	.	TRBJ2-1	TRBD1	TGTGCCAGCAGTTTGACCGGGACAGGTTACAATGAGCAGTTCTTC	CASSLTGTGYNEQFF
TRBV5-1	.	TRBJ2-3	TRBD2	TGCGCCAGCAGCTTGGAGGTAGCGGGGGTGCAGGATACGCAGTATTTT	CASSLEVAGVQDTQYF
TRBV3-1/TRBV3-2	.	TRBJ1-1	.	TGTGCCAGCAGCCAAGCGGGGAGGACTGAAGCTTTCTTT	CASSQAGRTEAFF
TRBV28	.	TRBJ1-2	.	TGTGCCAGCAGTTTGTTTCGGCAGTCGCCAGGCTATGGCTACACCTTC	CASSLFRQSPGYGYTF
TRBV19	.	TRBJ1-1	.	TGTGCCAGTACCCAGGGGCCTGCGAACACTGAAGCTTTCTTT	CASTQGPANTEAFF
TRBV18	.	TRBJ1-1	.	TGTGCCAGCTCACCACCAACTAATAGGGCTTTCTTT	CASSPPTNRAFF